The 27 T cell receptor beta chains below were found in one sample sequenced in a study of T cell changes during pregnancy in multiple sclerosis. The method was immunoSEQ multiplex PCR; TCRdb's version includes in-frame clones alone and lacks a portion of them. The profile shows roughly 50,000 clones, approximately 90% of them singletons. Sequencing was performed on CD4+ T cells from peripheral blood mononuclear cells, taken after pregnancy. The receptors shown here come from a female donor with multiple sclerosis, enrolled in a pregnancy study.

The genes are TRBV6-4 and TRBJ2-7, with 11 bases identical to TRBD2. The CDR3 runs to 15 residues. The germline CDR1 and CDR2 sequences are MRHNA and SNTAGT. The V segment lost 7 bases and the J segment 5 bases; nucleotides outside the gene matches: 10. CDR3 in DNA: TGTGCCAGCATAGCGGGAGGGCCGGGGAGTCACGAGCAGTACTTC. This sequence encodes CASIAGGPGSHEQYF.

V usage is TRBV9 and J usage is TRBJ1-1, with 8 bases fitting TRBD1. The V gene end was trimmed by 4 bases and the J gene end by 0 bases; junction bases not matched to a gene: 5. The V gene's germline CDR1 is SGDLS and CDR2 YYNGEE. The CDR3 is 15 amino acids. The CDR3, as DNA: TGTGCCAGCAGCTTCGGCAGGGGGCTGAACACTGAAGCTTTCTTT. This translates into CASSFGRGLNTEAFF.

The chain uses TRBV7-8 and TRBJ2-3; 8 nucleotides align to TRBD2. CDR3 length: 15 residues. Germline V gives CDR1 SGHVS, CDR2 FQNEAQ. Losses at the gene ends were 7 bases for V and 6 bases for J; bases not matched to a gene: 12. The CDR3 DNA is TGTGCCAGCAAAACGGTAGCGGGATTATCGGATACGCAGTATTTT. This translates into CASKTVAGLSDTQYF.

The chain combines TRBV4-3 with TRBJ1-2; 9 nucleotides match TRBD1. This CDR3 region has 15 residues. CDR1 LGHNA and CDR2 YSLEER come from the germline V gene. Trimming removed 4 bases from V and 4 bases from J; junction bases left unmatched: 7. CDR3 residues: CASSPLTGGGYGYTF. The CDR3 DNA reads as TGCGCCAGCAGCCCTCTAACAGGGGGCGGCTATGGCTACACCTTC.

The chain recombines TRBV5-1 with TRBJ2-3, with 10 nucleotides matching TRBD1. Losses at the gene ends were 3 bases for V and 6 bases for J; bases not matched to a gene: 10. The CDR3 contains 16 residues. CDR1 and CDR2 (germline): SGHRS, YFSETQ. For the CDR3, the DNA is TGCGCCAGCAGCTCGGCCGGGACAGGGGCTAGGGATACGCAGTATTTT. Its protein is CASSSAGTGARDTQYF.

CDR3 sequence (DNA): TGTGCCAGCTCACCACTGGTCCGGGACAGGCCCTCAGCAGATAACTATGGCTACACCTTC. Translation gives CASSPLVRDRPSADNYGYTF. V usage is TRBV18 and J usage is TRBJ1-2, with TRBD1 identical over 8 bases. This CDR3 spans 20 amino acids. Trimming took 1 base from V and 1 from J; bases not matched to a gene: 17. Germline V gene lookup returns CDR1 KGHSH and CDR2 LQKENI.

The chain combines TRBV6-1 with TRBJ2-2; TRBD2 might be the D (6 bases). This CDR3 comprises 19 residues. Trimming left V 6 bases short and J 2 bases short, with 25 bases between. Germline values: CDR1 MNHNS, CDR2 SASEGT. CDR3 nucleotides: TGTGCCAGCAGAGAACTCACCCCGGGGGTCGGGGAAAACACCGGGGAGCTGTTTTTT. Translated: CASRELTPGVGENTGELFF.

The chain uses TRBV18 and TRBJ1-3; D not certain. CDR1 is KGHSH, CDR2 LQKENI, per germline. This CDR3 spans 16 amino acids. Trimming stripped 5 bases from V and 4 bases from J, with 18 bases between. CDR3 region: CASSSTQLPWGNTIYF. The CDR3 DNA is TGTGCCAGCTCATCAACTCAACTCCCCTGGGGAAACACCATATATTTT.

The V gene is TRBV19, the J gene TRBJ1-3, with TRBD1 matching over 7 bases. Per the germline V gene, CDR1 is LNHDA and CDR2 is SQIVND (reference sequence). This CDR3 comprises 16 residues. With V trimmed by 4 bases and J by 0 bases, 6 bases remained unmatched. The CDR3 loop reads CASSTSRDSSGNTIYF. CDR3 nucleotide sequence: TGTGCCAGTAGTACAAGTAGGGACAGCTCTGGAAACACCATATATTTT.

The V call is TRBV2, the J call TRBJ2-1; tentative D call: TRBD2 (6 bases). The CDR3 length is 14 residues. Germline assignment: CDR1 SNHLY and CDR2 FYNNEI. Trimming took 7 bases from V and 3 from J, leaving 13 bases between them. CDR3 in amino acids: CASNYRLDYNEQFF. As DNA, the CDR3 is TGTGCCAGCAACTACCGACTAGACTACAATGAGCAGTTCTTC.

In its sample, this clone was seen once. The chain joins TRBV5-1 to TRBJ1-6; no firm D call. V was clipped by 0 bases and J by 7 bases, with 11 bases between them. In germline, CDR1 is SGHRS, CDR2 YFSETQ. This CDR3 contains 15 residues. CDR3 in DNA: TGCGCCAGCAGCTTGGAGACGGGGATGAATTCACCCCTCCACTTT. It translates to CASSLETGMNSPLHF.

V gene TRBV5-1 combines with J gene TRBJ2-3; 10 bases agree with TRBD2. J was trimmed by 6 bases and V by 3 bases; bases with no gene match: 7. The CDR3 contains 15 residues. Germline CDR1 SGHRS, CDR2 YFSETQ. The CDR3 region is CASSSSGRAVDTQYF. In DNA, the CDR3 is TGCGCCAGCAGCTCCAGCGGGAGGGCGGTTGATACGCAGTATTTT.

The chain couples TRBV29-1 to TRBJ2-2; tentative D call: TRBD2 (5 bases). Germline loops: CDR1 SQVTM, CDR2 ANQGSEA. This CDR3 has 12 residues. Trimming pared 6 bases from V and 4 bases from J, leaving 9 bases between. The CDR3 nucleotides read TGCAGCGTCCGGACTCTCACCGGGGAGCTGTTTTTT. It translates to CSVRTLTGELFF.

The chain combines TRBV7-8 with TRBJ2-1; 8 nucleotides align to TRBD1. CDR1 SGHVS and CDR2 FQNEAQ come from the germline V gene. This CDR3 comprises 16 residues. Trimming at V came to 2 bases and at J to 6 bases, leaving 9 bases not matched to a gene. The CDR3 bases are TGTGCCAGCAGCTTATACCAGGGACAGGTCGGCAATGAGCAGTTCTTC. Protein product: CASSLYQGQVGNEQFF. Using reference TRBV7-8 and TRBJ2-1 for the parts outside the CDR3, the full variable domain is GAGVSQSPRYKVAKRGQDVALRCDPISGHVSLFWYQQALGQGPEFLTYFQNEAQLDKSGLPSDRFFAERPEGSVSTLKIQRTQQEDSAVYLCASSLYQGQVGNEQFFGPGTRLTVL.

The chain is built from TRBV6-1 and TRBJ1-1; 7 nucleotides agree with TRBD1. The germline CDR1 and CDR2 sequences are MNHNS and SASEGT. This CDR3 is built from 13 residues. V lost 5 bases and J lost 4; bases outside the gene matches: 4. CDR3 sequence reads: CASSPRQGTEAFF. CDR3 nucleotide sequence: TGTGCCAGCAGTCCAAGACAGGGCACTGAAGCTTTCTTT.

This chain joins TRBV15 and TRBJ1-1; possibly TRBD1 for D (6 bases). Per germline, CDR1 LNHNV and CDR2 YYDKDF (reference sequence). The CDR3 has 13 amino acids. The V and J ends lost 2 bases and 6 bases respectively, with 10 bases between them. CDR3 residues: CATSRRDRSEAFF. For the CDR3, the DNA is TGTGCCACCAGCAGACGTGACAGGTCTGAAGCTTTCTTT. Filled out from reference TRBV15 and TRBJ1-1, the complete variable domain reads DAMVIQNPRYQVTQFGKPVTLSCSQTLNHNVMYWYQQKSSQAPKLLFHYYDKDFNNEADTPDNFQSRRPNTSFCFLDIRSPGLGDTAMYLCATSRRDRSEAFFGQGTRLTVV.

The chain has TRBV10-3 and TRBJ2-3, with TRBD2 matching over 14 bases. The junction had 13 bases not matched to a gene; V was cut back by 11 bases and J by 3 bases. Germline V lookup: CDR1 ENHRY, CDR2 SYGVKD. This CDR3 spans 17 amino acids. CDR3 DNA: TGTGCCGTCCGCTGGGGACTAGCGGGAGTTGAAACAGATACGCAGTATTTT. It is translated as CAVRWGLAGVETDTQYF.

This CDR3 reads CASSRDLFNTGELFF. As DNA, the CDR3 is TGTGCCAGCAGTAGGGACTTGTTTAACACCGGGGAGCTGTTTTTT. V usage is TRBV5-4 and J usage is TRBJ2-2, with a weak D call TRBD2 (6 bases). Germline-derived CDR1 and CDR2 are SGHNT and YYREEE (reference sequence). CDR3 length: 15 amino acids. V lost 5 bases to trimming and J lost 2 bases, with 13 bases between them.

The CDR3 region is CASSLRAGSSYNEQFF. CDR3 in DNA: TGTGCCAGCAGCTTAAGGGCAGGCAGCTCCTACAATGAGCAGTTCTTC. The V call is TRBV7-3, the J call TRBJ2-1; unclear D gene. Germline V gene data show CDR1 as SGHTA and CDR2 as FQGTGA. The CDR3 totals 16 residues. Trimming removed 1 base from V and 0 bases from J, with 10 bases in between.

This clone was detected once. The CDR3: CASSVSGTGAGNTIYF. The CDR3 coding sequence is TGTGCCAGCAGCGTCTCCGGGACAGGCGCGGGAAACACCATATATTTT. V usage is TRBV9 and J usage is TRBJ1-3; 8 bases are a match to TRBD1. There are 16 residues in the CDR3. With V trimmed by 2 bases and J by 4 bases, 8 bases remained unmatched. Germline CDR1 SGDLS, CDR2 YYNGEE.

This chain connects TRBV5-1 to TRBJ1-2; TRBD1 is a possible D gene (5 bases). The CDR3 covers 14 residues. Germline CDR1 is SGHRS and CDR2 is YFSETQ. Between the trimmed V and J ends, which lost 3 bases and 8 bases, there was a span of 17 bases. This CDR3 reads CASSSRPGGNGYTF. CDR3 in DNA: TGCGCCAGCAGCTCCCGGCCGGGGGGGAACGGCTACACCTTC.

This clone appeared a single time. The chain employs TRBV2 and TRBJ2-7; TRBD1 agrees at 9 bases. This CDR3 is 14 amino acids long. Germline V gene sequence: CDR1 SNHLY, CDR2 FYNNEI. V shed 6 bases, J shed 5 bases, and the junction held 8 bases outside the gene matches. DNA of the CDR3: TGTGCCAGCAGACAGGACAGGGGTAGGAACGAGCAGTACTTC. It codes for CASRQDRGRNEQYF.

The gene calls are TRBV4-1 and TRBJ1-1, with D unclear. Deletions cut 1 base from V and 4 bases from J, with 16 bases between. This CDR3 spans 16 amino acids. From germline, CDR1 is MGHRA and CDR2 YSYEKL. The CDR3 is CASSQGNLIRGTEAFF. CDR3 nucleotide sequence: TGCGCCAGCAGCCAAGGAAATCTCATCCGCGGCACTGAAGCTTTCTTT.

CDR3 in amino acids: CASSDRLVERPGELFF. The CDR3 DNA reads TGTGCCAGCAGCGACAGACTAGTAGAGCGGCCCGGGGAGCTGTTTTTT. This chain uses TRBV5-5 with TRBJ2-2; TRBD2 might be the D (6 bases). The V gene lost 4 bases and the J gene lost 6 bases, with 19 bases spanning the gap. Germline lookup yields CDR1 SGHKS and CDR2 YYEKEE (reference sequence). This CDR3 region has 16 residues.

J is TRBJ1-2 and V is TRBV28, with 8 bases identical to TRBD1. The CDR3 is made up of 15 amino acids. The germline V gene has CDR1 MDHEN and CDR2 SYDVKM. Trimming at V came to 5 bases and at J to 4 bases, leaving 9 bases not matched to a gene. The CDR3 sequence: CASSPGGASGYGYTF. CDR3 in DNA: TGTGCCAGCAGTCCAGGGGGCGCAAGTGGCTATGGCTACACCTTC.

This chain uses TRBV6-1 with TRBJ2-7, with 8 bases that match TRBD1. CDR3 size: 15 residues. The ends lost 6 bases at V and 3 bases at J; junction bases unmatched: 10. Germline V gene lookup returns CDR1 MNHNS and CDR2 SASEGT. The CDR3 DNA is TGTGCCAGCAGGTTACTTCCGACAGGGGTCTACGAGCAGTACTTC. Residues: CASRLLPTGVYEQYF.

This clone was seen only once. V gene TRBV6-5 combines with J gene TRBJ1-4, with 10 positions matching TRBD1. The CDR3 extends over 15 amino acids. J gave up 7 bases and V 4 bases, and 6 bases lay outside the gene matches. CDR1 and CDR2 from the germline V gene are MNHEY and SVGAGI. This chain's CDR3 is CASSFWGQGSEKLFF. In DNA form, the CDR3 reads TGTGCCAGCAGTTTCTGGGGACAGGGGAGTGAAAAACTGTTTTTT.